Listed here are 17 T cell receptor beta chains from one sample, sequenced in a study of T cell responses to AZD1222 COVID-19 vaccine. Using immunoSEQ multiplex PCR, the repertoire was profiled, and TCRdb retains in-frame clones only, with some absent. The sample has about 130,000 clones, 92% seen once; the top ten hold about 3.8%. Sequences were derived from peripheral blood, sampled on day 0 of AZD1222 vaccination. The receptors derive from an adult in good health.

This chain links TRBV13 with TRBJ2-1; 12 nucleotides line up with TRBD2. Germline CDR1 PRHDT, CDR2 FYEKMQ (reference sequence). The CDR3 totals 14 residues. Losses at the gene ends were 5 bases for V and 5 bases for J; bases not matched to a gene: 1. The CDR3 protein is CASSASGRDNEQFF. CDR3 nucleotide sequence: TGTGCCAGCAGCGCTAGCGGGAGGGACAATGAGCAGTTCTTC.

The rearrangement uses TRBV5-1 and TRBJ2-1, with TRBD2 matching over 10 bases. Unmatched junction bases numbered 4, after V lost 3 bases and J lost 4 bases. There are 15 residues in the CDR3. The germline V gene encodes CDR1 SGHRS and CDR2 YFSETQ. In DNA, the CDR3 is TGCGCCAGCAGCTCAAGCGGGAGGGAATACAATGAGCAGTTCTTC. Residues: CASSSSGREYNEQFF.

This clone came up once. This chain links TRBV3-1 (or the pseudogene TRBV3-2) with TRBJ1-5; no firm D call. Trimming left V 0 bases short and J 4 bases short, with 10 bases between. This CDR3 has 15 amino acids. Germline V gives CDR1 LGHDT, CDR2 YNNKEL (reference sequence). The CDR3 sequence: CASSQDPTNNQPQHF. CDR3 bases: TGTGCCAGCAGCCAAGATCCCACCAATAATCAGCCCCAGCATTTT.

The CDR3 bases are TGTGCCAGCAGCCCCGGACAGACTAGAGAGACCCAGTACTTC. Its protein is CASSPGQTRETQYF. V gene TRBV5-5 combines with J gene TRBJ2-5; either TRBD1 or TRBD2 may fit D (6 bases each). Germline V gene sequence: CDR1 SGHKS, CDR2 YYEKEE (reference sequence). The CDR3 totals 14 residues. With 4 bases removed from V and 4 bases from J, the gap between germline ends came to 14 bases.

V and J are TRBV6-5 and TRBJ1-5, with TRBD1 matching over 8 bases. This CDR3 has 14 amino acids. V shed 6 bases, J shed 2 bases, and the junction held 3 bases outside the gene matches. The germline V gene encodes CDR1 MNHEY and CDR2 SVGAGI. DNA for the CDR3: TGTGCCAGCAGCGCAGGGGGCGGCAATCAGCCCCAGCATTTT. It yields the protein CASSAGGGNQPQHF.

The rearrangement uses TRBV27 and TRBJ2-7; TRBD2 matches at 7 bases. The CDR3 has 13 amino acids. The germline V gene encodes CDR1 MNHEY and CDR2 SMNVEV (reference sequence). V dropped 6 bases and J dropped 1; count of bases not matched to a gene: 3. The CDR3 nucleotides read TGTGCCAGCAGCCGAGCGGGATCCTACGAGCAGTACTTC. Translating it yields CASSRAGSYEQYF.

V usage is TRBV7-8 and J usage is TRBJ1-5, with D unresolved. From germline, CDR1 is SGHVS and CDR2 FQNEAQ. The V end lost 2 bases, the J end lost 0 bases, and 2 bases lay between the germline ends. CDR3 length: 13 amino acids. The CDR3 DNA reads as TGTGCCAGCAGCTTATCTAGCAATCAGCCCCAGCATTTT. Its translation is CASSLSSNQPQHF.

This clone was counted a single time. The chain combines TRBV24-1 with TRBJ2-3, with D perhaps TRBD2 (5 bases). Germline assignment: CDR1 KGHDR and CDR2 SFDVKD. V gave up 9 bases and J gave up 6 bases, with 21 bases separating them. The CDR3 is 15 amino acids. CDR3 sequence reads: CATAPSGYPADTQYF. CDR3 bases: TGTGCCACCGCCCCCTCGGGATACCCAGCGGATACGCAGTATTTT.

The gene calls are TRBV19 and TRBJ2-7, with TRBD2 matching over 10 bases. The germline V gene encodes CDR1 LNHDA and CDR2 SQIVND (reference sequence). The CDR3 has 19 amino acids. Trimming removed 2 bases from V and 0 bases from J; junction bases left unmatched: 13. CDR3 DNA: TGTGCCAGTAGTATAACCTTCCGGACTAGCGGACCCTACTCCTACGAGCAGTACTTC. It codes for CASSITFRTSGPYSYEQYF.

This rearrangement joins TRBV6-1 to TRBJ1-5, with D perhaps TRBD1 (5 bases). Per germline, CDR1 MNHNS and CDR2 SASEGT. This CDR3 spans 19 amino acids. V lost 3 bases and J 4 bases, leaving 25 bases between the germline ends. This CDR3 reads CASSERFGGASGRNQPQHF. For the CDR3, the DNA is TGTGCCAGCAGTGAGAGGTTCGGCGGGGCATCAGGGCGTAATCAGCCCCAGCATTTT.

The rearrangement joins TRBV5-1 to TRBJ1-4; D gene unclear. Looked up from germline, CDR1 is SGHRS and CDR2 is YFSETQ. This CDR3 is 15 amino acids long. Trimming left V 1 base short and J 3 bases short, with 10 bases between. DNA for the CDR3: TGCGCCAGCAGCTTGTCTACCGCCCCTAATGAAAAACTGTTTTTT. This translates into CASSLSTAPNEKLFF. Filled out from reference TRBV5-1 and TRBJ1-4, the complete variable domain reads KAGVTQTPRYLIKTRGQQVTLSCSPISGHRSVSWYQQTPGQGLQFLFEYFSETQRNKGNFPGRFSGRQFSNSRSEMNVSTLELGDSALYLCASSLSTAPNEKLFFGSGTQLSVL.

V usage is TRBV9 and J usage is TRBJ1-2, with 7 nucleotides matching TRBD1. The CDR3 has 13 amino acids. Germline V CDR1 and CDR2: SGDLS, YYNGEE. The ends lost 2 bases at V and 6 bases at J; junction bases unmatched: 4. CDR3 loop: CASSVRDSDGYTF. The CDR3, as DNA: TGTGCCAGCAGCGTCCGGGACAGCGATGGCTACACCTTC.

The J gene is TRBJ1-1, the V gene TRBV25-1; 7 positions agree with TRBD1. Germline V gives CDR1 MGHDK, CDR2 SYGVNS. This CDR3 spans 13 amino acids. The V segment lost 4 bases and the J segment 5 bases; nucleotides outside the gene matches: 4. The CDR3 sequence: CASSVGQETEAFF. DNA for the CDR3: TGTGCCAGCAGTGTTGGACAGGAGACTGAAGCTTTCTTT.

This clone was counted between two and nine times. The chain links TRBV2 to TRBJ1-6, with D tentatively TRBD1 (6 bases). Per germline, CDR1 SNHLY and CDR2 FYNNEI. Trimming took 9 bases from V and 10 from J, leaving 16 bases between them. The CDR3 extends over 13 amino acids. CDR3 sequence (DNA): TGTGCCAGGGGGGGGCAGGGTGACTCACCCCTCCACTTT. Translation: CARGGQGDSPLHF.

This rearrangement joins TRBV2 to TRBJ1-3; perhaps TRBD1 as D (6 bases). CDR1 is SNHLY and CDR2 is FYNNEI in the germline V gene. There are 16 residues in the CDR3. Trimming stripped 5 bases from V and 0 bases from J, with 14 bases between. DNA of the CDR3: TGTGCCAGCAGTTGGAGACAGGTCAACTCTGGAAACACCATATATTTT. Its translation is CASSWRQVNSGNTIYF.

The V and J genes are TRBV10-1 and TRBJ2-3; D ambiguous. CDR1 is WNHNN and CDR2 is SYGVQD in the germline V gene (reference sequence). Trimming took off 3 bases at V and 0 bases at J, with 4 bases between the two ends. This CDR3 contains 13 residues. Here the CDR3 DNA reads TGCGCCAGCAGTGACCCTAGCACAGATACGCAGTATTTT. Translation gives CASSDPSTDTQYF.

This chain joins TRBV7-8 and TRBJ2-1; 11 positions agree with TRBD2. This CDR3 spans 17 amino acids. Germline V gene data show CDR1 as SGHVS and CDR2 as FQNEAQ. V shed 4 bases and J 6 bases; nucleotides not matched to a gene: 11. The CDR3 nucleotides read TGTGCCAGCAGCTCATACCTAGCGGGAGGAGTCCCCAATGAGCAGTTCTTC. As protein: CASSSYLAGGVPNEQFF.